The rows below give T cell receptor beta chains drawn from one sample of a study of neoadjuvant anti-PD-1 for oral cavity cancer. Clones were read by immunoSEQ multiplex PCR, and TCRdb kept only the in-frame ones, dropping some. This sample yields 7,000 to 9,000 clones, of which less than 65% are seen a single time; around 5.9% belongs to the top ten. Sequencing used tumor tissue, obtained before nivolumab (anti-PD-1) treatment. The receptors shown here come from a person between 35 and 79 years old with oral cavity squamous cell carcinoma. Each CDR3 is given with its conserved first and last residue.

>TRBJ1-6|TRBV30
CAWSADRGTSYNSPLHF
>TRBJ2-3|TRBV30
CAWSVLATSTDTQYF
>TRBJ2-3|TRBV11-3
CASSLDLSGRERDTQYF
>TRBJ1-1|TRBV10-3
CAISSRESRAPEAFF
>TRBJ1-1|TRBV10-2
CASSRNQRAEAFF
>TRBJ2-7|TRBV5-4
CASSFGDRSYEQYF
>TRBJ1-5|TRBV19
CASKDSNQPQHF
>TRBJ1-5|TRBV9
CASSVEPGANQPQHF
>TRBJ1-5|TRBV5-1
CASSLHPDRGNQPQHF
>TRBJ1-5|TRBV11-2
CASSLVGDGLRPQHF
>TRBJ2-7|TRBV4-1
CASSQGLRDRWRTYEQYF
>TRBJ2-5|TRBV19
CASSITGGRPQETQYF
>TRBJ1-3|TRBV2
CASSEGRSTIYF
>TRBJ2-2|TRBV27
CASSLRTYTGELFF
>TRBJ2-1|TRBV7-8
CASSPWTSADEQFF
>TRBJ2-7|TRBV14
CASSQGSYEQYF
>TRBJ1-4|TRBV7-2
CASSFDASNEKLFF
>TRBJ1-4|TRBV6-1
CASSRQGGDEKLFF
>TRBJ2-5|TRBV28
CASSLGVRDRGRETQYF
>TRBJ2-2|TRBV11-2
CASISETGELFF
>TRBJ1-4|TRBV2
CASRRQGVANEKLFF
>TRBJ1-3|TRBV19
CASTRGGSGNTIYF
>TRBJ2-7|TRBV6-1
CASSERAGGVRPEQYF
>TRBJ1-1|TRBV11-2
CASSFPRQNTEAFF